Reported below is one T cell receptor beta chain. As yet, its antigen is unknown. The data originate from a study of chemoradiotherapy in HPV16-positive cancers. Profiling relied on immunoSEQ multiplex PCR, and the TCRdb table lists in-frame clones only, not all of them. The sample records several thousand clones, approximately 90% being singletons. Findings and limits, study-wide: Candidate HPV-specific clones and E7-related TCR motifs grew in tumor during treatment. The functional HPV-specific definition rests on just two HPV16-positive patients.

The ends were cut back, 7 bases at V and 2 bases at J, with 15 bases in the middle. Germline CDR1 and CDR2: SQVTM and ANQGSEA. The CDR3 totals 14 residues. Samples were taken several times over chemoradiotherapy. The starting material was blood, obtained from a patient who underwent chemoradiotherapy. The chain employs TRBV29-1 and TRBJ2-1, with a weak D call TRBD2 (5 bases). The receptor comes from a human donor with HPV-associated anogenital cancer. The chain's CDR3 is CSARPSGPYNEQFF. The CDR3 bases are TGCAGCGCCCGCCCGAGCGGACCCTACAATGAGCAGTTCTTC.